This TCR beta chain was captured by sequencing in a study of long-term antiretroviral therapy in people with HIV. In regard to this clone: Its antigen remains unknown.

The libraries were made with immunoSEQ v3.0 at survey level. Measured with immunoSEQ multiplex PCR; TCRdb has only the in-frame clones, and not every one. The table has about 18,000 clones, 80% to 90% seen once. A minimum of one pre-ART and two post-ART PBMC samples existed for each donor. Study conclusions and caveats: Repertoires in HIV (unlike those of controls) had narrower CDR3 length ranges. Diversity went up after ART and still fell short of transplant donor controls. Clones that had undergone expansion before ART dominated the repertoire at all time points.

Trimming stripped 3 bases from V and 2 bases from J, with 12 bases between. This CDR3 has 15 amino acids. Germline V gene lookup returns CDR1 MDHEN and CDR2 SYDVKM. The receptor was isolated from a woman between 18 and 30 years old with HIV. Source: unsorted PBMCs, taken 0.6 years after starting antiretroviral therapy. This chain connects TRBV28 to TRBJ2-3, with D perhaps TRBD1 (7 bases). The CDR3 DNA sequence: TGTGCCAGCAGTTTCGCCAGGGGGGACACAGATACGCAGTATTTT. It codes for CASSFARGDTDTQYF.